Listed here are 20 T cell receptor beta chains from one sample, sequenced in a study of control samples from healthy donors and cancer patients. The assay was immunoSEQ multiplex PCR, and TCRdb's table has in-frame clones only and misses some. The profile covers about 180,000 clones, with about 92% appearing a single time and roughly 1.3% taken by the ten largest. The sequenced material came from blood. All receptors come from a man aged 25-45 years in good health.

The V and J genes are TRBV18 and TRBJ1-2, with D perhaps matching TRBD1 (6 bases). The CDR3 totals 12 residues. Germline CDR1 KGHSH, CDR2 LQKENI. Trimming shortened V by 3 bases and J by 6 bases, and 8 bases separated the two germline ends. CDR3 region: CASSPQGNGYTF. CDR3 DNA sequence: TGTGCCAGCTCACCCCAGGGGAATGGCTACACCTTC.

The V and J genes are TRBV19 and TRBJ1-4; 8 nucleotides agree with TRBD1. Trimming took 3 bases from V and 8 from J; bases not matched to a gene: 8. The germline CDR1 and CDR2 sequences are LNHDA and SQIVND (reference sequence). CDR3 length: 15 residues. CDR3 region: CASSIFRGHDEKLFF. The DNA for the CDR3 is TGTGCCAGTAGTATTTTCAGGGGGCACGACGAAAAACTGTTTTTT.

This sequence joins TRBV4-1 and TRBJ1-5; D is unresolved. CDR1 MGHRA and CDR2 YSYEKL come from the germline V gene. Trimming took 0 bases from V and 1 from J, leaving 10 bases between them. There are 16 residues in the CDR3. The CDR3: CASSQESGRSNQPQHF. Here the CDR3 DNA reads TGCGCCAGCAGCCAAGAGTCAGGCAGGAGCAATCAGCCCCAGCATTTT.

The rearrangement uses TRBV5-1 and TRBJ2-7; 7 bases are shared with TRBD2. The V gene end was trimmed by 4 bases and the J gene end by 7 bases; junction bases not matched to a gene: 5. CDR1 and CDR2 (germline): SGHRS, YFSETQ. The CDR3 has 12 amino acids. In DNA, the CDR3 is TGCGCCAGCAGCACGGGAGGAGGGGAGCAGTACTTC. Translated: CASSTGGGEQYF.

The V gene is TRBV18, the J gene TRBJ2-2; D might be TRBD2 (6 bases). From germline, CDR1 is KGHSH and CDR2 LQKENI. The CDR3 has 16 amino acids. The V and J ends lost 3 bases and 0 bases respectively, with 11 bases between them. This chain's CDR3 is CASSPSGGANTGELFF. CDR3 sequence (DNA): TGTGCCAGCTCACCCTCCGGGGGAGCGAACACCGGGGAGCTGTTTTTT.

V is TRBV5-4 and J is TRBJ2-7; 7 nucleotides align to TRBD2. Germline V gene lookup returns CDR1 SGHNT and CDR2 YYREEE (reference sequence). This CDR3 contains 17 residues. With V trimmed by 4 bases and J by 2 bases, 15 bases remained unmatched. This chain's CDR3 is CASSPARGSGTPYEQYF. CDR3 sequence (DNA): TGTGCCAGCAGCCCCGCCCGGGGGAGCGGGACCCCCTACGAGCAGTACTTC.

The J gene is TRBJ1-2, the V gene TRBV5-3, with a possible D match to TRBD1 (6 bases). TRBV5-3 is recorded as an ORF, its role being uncertain. The CDR3 has 17 amino acids. Trimming stripped 6 bases from V and 4 bases from J, with 25 bases between. The CDR3 protein is CARTILRDILGSYGYTF. DNA for the CDR3: TGTGCCAGAACCATCCTGAGGGACATCCTAGGAAGCTATGGCTACACCTTC.

This chain uses TRBV29-1 with TRBJ2-1; a weak D match, TRBD2 (5 bases). Germline CDR1 reads SQVTM; CDR2 reads ANQGSEA. The CDR3 extends over 12 amino acids. The germline V and J ends were trimmed by 3 bases and 5 bases, with 8 bases remaining between them. CDR3 amino acids: CSVDGGNNEQFF. The CDR3 DNA reads TGCAGCGTTGATGGAGGAAACAATGAGCAGTTCTTC.

This chain joins TRBV6-2 or TRBV6-3 and TRBJ2-3; 8 nucleotides agree with TRBD2. CDR3 length: 15 residues. CDR1 is MNHEY and CDR2 is SVGEGT in the germline V gene. The junction had 8 bases not matched to a gene; V was cut back by 6 bases and J by 3 bases. CDR3 DNA sequence: TGTGCCAGCAGCCCTGGTAGCGGGGAGACAGATACGCAGTATTTT. It is translated as CASSPGSGETDTQYF.

The chain combines TRBV27 with TRBJ1-2, with D unclear. Germline V gene data show CDR1 as MNHEY and CDR2 as SMNVEV (reference sequence). The CDR3 is 17 residues long. V dropped 5 bases and J dropped 7 bases, with 26 bases sitting between them. For the CDR3, the DNA is TGTGCCAGCAGTACCCTCCCGTTTACACCGTTGTATGCTGGCTACACCTTC. It specifies CASSTLPFTPLYAGYTF.

V gene TRBV6-1 combines with J gene TRBJ1-1; D gene unclear. V was cut by 0 bases and J by 7 bases, with 6 bases left in between. Germline CDR1 is MNHNS and CDR2 is SASEGT. This CDR3 spans 12 amino acids. The CDR3 DNA follows: TGTGCCAGCAGTGAAGCAGGGTTTGAAGCTTTCTTT. It specifies CASSEAGFEAFF.

J is TRBJ2-3 and V is TRBV7-9; 12 bases match TRBD2. Germline-derived CDR1 and CDR2 are SEHNR and FQNEAQ (reference sequence). The CDR3 length is 15 residues. The ends lost 6 bases at V and 2 bases at J; junction bases unmatched: 3. The CDR3 loop is CASSRTSGITDTQYF. The CDR3, as DNA: TGTGCCAGCAGTCGGACTAGCGGGATCACAGATACGCAGTATTTT.

The J gene is TRBJ1-2, the V gene TRBV24-1; no definite D call. V was trimmed by 3 bases and J by 0 bases, leaving 16 bases between them. Looked up from germline, CDR1 is KGHDR and CDR2 is SFDVKD. The CDR3 sequence is 17 residues long. The CDR3 loop reads CATSDPSRGQPNYGYTF. DNA for the CDR3: TGTGCCACCAGTGATCCTTCCCGGGGTCAACCTAACTATGGCTACACCTTC.

The gene calls are TRBV5-6 and TRBJ1-2; 9 bases map to TRBD1. The ends lost 4 bases at V and 5 bases at J; junction bases unmatched: 18. The CDR3 is 18 residues long. Germline V lookup: CDR1 SGHDT, CDR2 YYEEEE. As DNA, the CDR3 is TGTGCCAGCAGCCCGGGACAGGGTTCCATCTCCAACTGGTATGGCTACACCTTC. It is translated as CASSPGQGSISNWYGYTF.

This clone appeared once. This CDR3 reads CASSQPRDRGREKLFF. In DNA, the CDR3 is TGTGCCAGCAGCCAACCCCGGGACAGGGGCAGAGAAAAACTGTTTTTT. V gene TRBV7-8 combines with J gene TRBJ1-4, with 10 bases fitting TRBD1. V was clipped by 5 bases and J by 8 bases; unmatched bases: 11. This CDR3 is 16 amino acids long. In germline, CDR1 is SGHVS, CDR2 FQNEAQ.

The chain uses TRBV13 and TRBJ2-2; D possibly corresponds to TRBD1 (6 bases). The CDR3 loop spans 16 amino acids. Germline V CDR1 and CDR2: PRHDT, FYEKMQ (reference sequence). Between the trimmed V and J ends, which lost 3 bases and 8 bases, there was a span of 19 bases. The CDR3 DNA reads as TGTGCCAGCAGCTTGAGGAGCAGGGGCCTTTGGGGGGAGCTGTTTTTT. It codes for CASSLRSRGLWGELFF.

The chain employs TRBV29-1 and TRBJ1-1; D gene unclear. The CDR3 is 14 residues long. Germline CDR1 SQVTM, CDR2 ANQGSEA. V was trimmed by 1 base and J by 0 bases, leaving 9 bases between them. In nucleotides, the CDR3 is TGCAGCGTTGAAGGGTTAGGGATGAACACTGAAGCTTTCTTT. This encodes CSVEGLGMNTEAFF.

The V and J genes are TRBV29-1 and TRBJ1-1; no definite D call. The CDR3 covers 10 residues. CDR1 is SQVTM, CDR2 ANQGSEA, per germline. The ends were cut back, 3 bases at V and 11 bases at J, with 10 bases in the middle. In nucleotides, the CDR3 is TGCAGCGTTGAGGAGGGTATCGCTTTCTTT. This sequence encodes CSVEEGIAFF.

This clone was seen only a few times. The chain uses TRBV27 and TRBJ2-1, with D unclear. Germline CDR1 reads MNHEY; CDR2 reads SMNVEV (reference sequence). CDR3 length equals 14 residues. The V and J ends lost 1 base and 6 bases respectively, with 10 bases between them. This CDR3 reads CASSLLASPNEQFF. Written as DNA, the CDR3 is TGTGCCAGCAGTTTATTGGCTAGTCCCAATGAGCAGTTCTTC.

This chain links TRBV19 with TRBJ1-1; no reliable D call. Trimming took 5 bases from V and 1 from J, leaving 14 bases between them. The germline V gene has CDR1 LNHDA and CDR2 SQIVND (reference sequence). The CDR3 sequence is 15 residues long. The CDR3 sequence: CASSPPRTGNTEAFF. DNA of the CDR3: TGTGCCAGTAGTCCCCCGCGAACTGGGAACACTGAAGCTTTCTTT.